The clone carrying this T cell receptor beta chain was counted a few times. Antigen: not known. One end of the junction does not line up with germline, which may come from a read error. This sample stems from a study of post-analysis software for immune sequencing data. Built from TCR beta cDNA, the libraries had unique molecular identifiers in them. TCRdb processed the PCR reads anew with MiXCR; each CDR3 protein has one entry. The sample includes approximately 770,000 distinct CDR3 sequences, approximately 44% of them seen just once. CDR1 is MNHEY, CDR2 SMNVEV, per germline (reference sequence). This CDR3 contains 15 residues. Study-wide results and limits: Roughly 5 TRBV segments, including TRBV5-6, TRBV5-1 and TRBV20-1, were more frequent in patients than controls. Patients with multiple sclerosis recorded significantly lower normalized Chao1 diversity than controls, the study found.

Sample: blood. The TCR originated in a girl aged 5 to 17 with multiple sclerosis. The chain links TRBV27 to TRBJ2-1; no definite D call. CDR3 nucleotide sequence: TGTGCCAGCAGTTCCAACCTTGGGCCCTATAATGAGCAGTTCTTC. This translates into CASSSNLGPYNEQFF.